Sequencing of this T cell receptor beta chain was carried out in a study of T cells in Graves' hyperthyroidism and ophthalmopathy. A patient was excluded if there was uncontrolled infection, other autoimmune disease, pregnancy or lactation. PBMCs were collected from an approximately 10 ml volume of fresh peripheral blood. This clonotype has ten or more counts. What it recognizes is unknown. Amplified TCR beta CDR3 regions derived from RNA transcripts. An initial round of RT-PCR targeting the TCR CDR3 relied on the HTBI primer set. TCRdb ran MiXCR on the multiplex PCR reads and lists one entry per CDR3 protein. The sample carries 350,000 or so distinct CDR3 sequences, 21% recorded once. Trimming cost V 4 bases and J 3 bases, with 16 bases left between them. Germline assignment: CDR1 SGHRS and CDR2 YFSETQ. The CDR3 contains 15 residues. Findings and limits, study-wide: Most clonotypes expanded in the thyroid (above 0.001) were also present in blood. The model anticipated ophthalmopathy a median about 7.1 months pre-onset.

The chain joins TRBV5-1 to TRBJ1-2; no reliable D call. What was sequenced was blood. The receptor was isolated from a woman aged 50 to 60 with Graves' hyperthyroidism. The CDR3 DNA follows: TGCGCCAGCAGCCGTCTTCCTGACCGATACTATGGCTACACCTTC. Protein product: CASSRLPDRYYGYTF.